One and the same sample provided the 9 T cell receptor beta chains below, sequenced in a study of cytomegalovirus exposure and HLA in healthy donors. It was with 60 Vbeta and 13 Jbeta primers that the PCR ran. Data came from immunoSEQ multiplex PCR; TCRdb stores just in-frame clones and leaves some out. The repertoire includes 150,000 to 200,000 clones, around 80% of them detected once, and roughly 7.1% sits in the top ten. Sequences were obtained from PBMCs. The origin of the receptors is a woman between 40 and 50 years old in good health and CMV-seropositive.

This chain connects TRBV28 to TRBJ2-3; D is undetermined. The CDR3 is 12 residues long. Germline V gene data show CDR1 as MDHEN and CDR2 as SYDVKM. V lost 5 bases to trimming and J lost 3 bases, with 6 bases between them. For the CDR3, the DNA is TGTGCCAGCAGTCCAGTGACAGATACGCAGTATTTT. It specifies CASSPVTDTQYF.

The chain couples TRBV14 to TRBJ1-4; D might be TRBD1 (6 bases). Trimming removed 3 bases at V and 8 bases at J, with 13 bases between. CDR3 length: 14 residues. Germline loops: CDR1 SGHDN, CDR2 FVKESK. The CDR3 loop is CASSHVQGREKLFF. The CDR3 DNA follows: TGTGCCAGCAGCCACGTCCAGGGGCGGGAAAAACTGTTTTTT.

The chain combines TRBV7-9 with TRBJ2-1, with 12 bases that match TRBD2. Germline CDR1 reads SEHNR; CDR2 reads FQNEAQ (reference sequence). The V gene end was trimmed by 4 bases and the J gene end by 4 bases; junction bases not matched to a gene: 11. The CDR3 covers 18 residues. The CDR3 region is CASSSTGSSGRGYNEQFF. The CDR3 region has the DNA TGTGCCAGCAGCTCGACCGGATCTAGCGGGAGGGGATACAATGAGCAGTTCTTC.

The rearrangement links TRBV7-8 to TRBJ2-7; TRBD1 matches 9 bases. This CDR3 region has 17 residues. Trimming at V came to 2 bases and at J to 6 bases, leaving 14 bases not matched to a gene. CDR1 is SGHVS, CDR2 FQNEAQ, per germline. CDR3 region: CASSLRIRTGESGEQYF. DNA for the CDR3: TGTGCCAGCAGCTTAAGGATCCGGACAGGGGAGTCTGGCGAGCAGTACTTC.

The chain uses TRBV7-9 and TRBJ2-7; TRBD1 might be the D (5 bases). From germline, CDR1 is SEHNR and CDR2 FQNEAQ (reference sequence). CDR3 length equals 13 residues. V lost 0 bases and J lost 6, with 9 bases in between. This chain's CDR3 is CASSLAQGSEQYF. CDR3 nucleotides: TGTGCCAGCAGCTTAGCTCAGGGTAGCGAGCAGTACTTC.

V gene TRBV18 combines with J gene TRBJ1-4, with 7 bases aligning to TRBD1. Germline V gene sequence: CDR1 KGHSH, CDR2 LQKENI. The length of the CDR3 is 16 residues. After removal of 3 bases from V and 4 bases from J, the junction contained 8 bases not matched to a gene. CDR3 sequence reads: CASSPIVQGDNEKLFF. CDR3 bases: TGTGCCAGCTCACCCATCGTTCAGGGGGATAATGAAAAACTGTTTTTT.

This clone was counted only a few times. The chain has TRBV2 and TRBJ2-3, with TRBD2 identical over 7 bases. The CDR3 is made up of 16 amino acids. Germline trimming cut 4 bases from V and 5 bases from J; bases unmatched to any gene: 12. Germline V gene lookup returns CDR1 SNHLY and CDR2 FYNNEI. This CDR3 reads CASSVPREGEKDTQYF. DNA for the CDR3: TGTGCCAGCAGTGTCCCGAGGGAGGGAGAAAAAGATACGCAGTATTTT. Complete variable domain (other parts from reference TRBV2 and TRBJ2-3): EPEVTQTPSHQVTQMGQEVILRCVPISNHLYFYWYRQILGQKVEFLVSFYNNEISEKSEIFDDQFSVERPDGSNFTLKIRSTKLEDSAMYFCASSVPREGEKDTQYFGPGTRLTVL.

The rearrangement links TRBV2 to TRBJ2-3, with D hard to call. Between the trimmed V and J ends, which lost 2 bases and 6 bases, there was a span of 12 bases. The CDR3 is 14 residues long. Germline CDR1 SNHLY, CDR2 FYNNEI. CDR3 amino acids: CASSESLRWDTQYF. Written as DNA, the CDR3 is TGTGCCAGCAGTGAAAGCCTCCGATGGGATACGCAGTATTTT.

This clone was found once. The genes are TRBV5-1 and TRBJ1-3; 10 positions match TRBD1. This CDR3 contains 17 residues. The ends lost 4 bases at V and 0 bases at J; junction bases unmatched: 7. CDR1 is SGHRS and CDR2 is YFSETQ in the germline V gene. CDR3 region: CASSPKTGGSSGNTIYF. In DNA, the CDR3 is TGCGCCAGCAGCCCGAAGACAGGGGGCAGCTCTGGAAACACCATATATTTT.